This TCR beta chain came from a study of CD4 T cells in relation to SARS-CoV-2 and coronaviruses. Study-wide context: After roughly ten days of antigen culture, PBMC TCR beta CDR3s were sequenced. Of the patients, 7 to 9 were male, a few female, two Hispanic.

CDR3 length: 12 amino acids. Between the trimmed V and J ends, which lost 1 base and 7 bases, there was a span of 8 bases. CDR1 SGHNT and CDR2 YYREEE come from the germline V gene (reference sequence). Naive and memory CD4+ T cells came from enriched cryopreserved PBMCs. Some clones are missing from TCRdb's copy, which holds only in-frame ones; the method was immunoSEQ multiplex PCR. The table has about 40,000 clones, approximately 83% seen once. On this clone itself: Its antigen is currently unknown.

Study-level points and caveats: SARS-CoV-2-driven expansion was significantly weaker in crossreactive than monoreactive clones.

This TCR came from an adult with COVID-19. This sequence joins TRBV5-4 and TRBJ1-2; D is ambiguous. The sample was naive CD4+ T cells from PBMCs, cultured in vitro. Documented subset: naive CD4+ T cells isolated by negative enrichment. In DNA, the CDR3 is TGTGCCAGCAGCTTGCCGGAGGGTGGCTACACCTTC. This sequence encodes CASSLPEGGYTF.